The present TCR beta chain was sequenced within a study of kidney transplant recipient with SARS-CoV-2 infection. TCRdb re-called the reads with MiXCR, one entry per CDR3 protein. The sample contains roughly 230,000 distinct CDR3 sequences, 25% to 35% of which appear only once. Comments on this clonotype: With a far larger clone one base away, a read error is the likely cause.

The CDR3 is 15 amino acids. Germline CDR1 and CDR2: MNHNS and SASEGT. V was pared by 3 bases and J by 1 base, with 5 bases of the junction left unmatched. This sample comprised a blood sample, obtained at baseline and between days 110 and 120 from a kidney transplant recipient. This sequence joins TRBV6-1 and TRBJ2-7; 8 bases match TRBD2. The receptor's source is a young adult male patient who had COVID-19 and was a kidney transplant recipient. Some T cells may arise from the graft donor. The CDR3 bases are TGTGCCAGCAGTGATGGCCGGGAGGGTTCCTACGAGCAGTACTTC. Amino acids: CASSDGREGSYEQYF.